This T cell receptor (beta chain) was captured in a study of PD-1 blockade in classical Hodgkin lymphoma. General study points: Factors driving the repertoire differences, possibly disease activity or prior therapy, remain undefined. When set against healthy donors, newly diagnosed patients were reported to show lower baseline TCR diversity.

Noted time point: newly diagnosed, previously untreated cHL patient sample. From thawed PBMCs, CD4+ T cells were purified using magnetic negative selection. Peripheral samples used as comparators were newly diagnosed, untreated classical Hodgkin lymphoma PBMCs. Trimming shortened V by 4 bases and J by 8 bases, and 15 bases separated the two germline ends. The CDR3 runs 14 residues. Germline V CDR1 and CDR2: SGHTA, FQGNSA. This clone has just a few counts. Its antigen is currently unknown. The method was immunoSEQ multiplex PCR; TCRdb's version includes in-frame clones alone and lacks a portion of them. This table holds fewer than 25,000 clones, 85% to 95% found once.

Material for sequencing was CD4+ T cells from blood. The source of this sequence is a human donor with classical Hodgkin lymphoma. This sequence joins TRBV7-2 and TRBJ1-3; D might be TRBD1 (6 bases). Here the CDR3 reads CASSSRTVGHTIYF. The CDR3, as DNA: TGTGCCAGCAGCTCGCGGACAGTCGGGCACACCATATATTTT. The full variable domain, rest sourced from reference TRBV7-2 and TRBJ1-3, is GAGVSQSPSNKVTEKGKDVELRCDPISGHTALYWYRQSLGQGLEFLIYFQGNSAPDKSGLPSDRFSAERTGGSVSTLTIQRTQQEDSAVYLCASSSRTVGHTIYFGEGSWLTVV.